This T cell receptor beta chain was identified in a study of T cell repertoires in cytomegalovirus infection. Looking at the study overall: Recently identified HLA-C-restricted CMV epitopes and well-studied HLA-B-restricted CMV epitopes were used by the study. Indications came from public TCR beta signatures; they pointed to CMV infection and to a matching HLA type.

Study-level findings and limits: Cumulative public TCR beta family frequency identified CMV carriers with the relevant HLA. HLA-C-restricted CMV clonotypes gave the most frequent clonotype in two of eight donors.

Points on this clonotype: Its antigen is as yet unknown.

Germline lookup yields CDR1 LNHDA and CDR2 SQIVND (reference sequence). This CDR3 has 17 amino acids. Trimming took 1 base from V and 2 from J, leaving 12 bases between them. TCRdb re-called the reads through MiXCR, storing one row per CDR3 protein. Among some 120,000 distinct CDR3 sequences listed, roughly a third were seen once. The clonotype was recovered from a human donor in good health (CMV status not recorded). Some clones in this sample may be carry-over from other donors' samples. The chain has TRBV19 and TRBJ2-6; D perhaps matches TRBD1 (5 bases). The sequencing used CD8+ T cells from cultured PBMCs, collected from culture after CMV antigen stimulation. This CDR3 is CASSIAPTVAGANVLTF. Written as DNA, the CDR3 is TGTGCCAGTAGTATAGCCCCGACAGTAGCTGGGGCCAACGTCCTGACTTTC. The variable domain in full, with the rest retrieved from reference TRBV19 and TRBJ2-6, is DGGITQSPKYLFRKEGQNVTLSCEQNLNHDAMYWYRQDPGQGLRLIYYSQIVNDFQKGDIAEGYSVSREKKESFPLTVTSAQKNPTAFYLCASSIAPTVAGANVLTFGAGSRLTVL.